This passage covers 31 T cell receptor beta chains from one sample sequenced in a study of T cell responses to AZD1222 COVID-19 vaccine. Measured with immunoSEQ multiplex PCR; TCRdb has only the in-frame clones, and not every one. The table has 75,000 to 95,000 clones, roughly 84% seen once; the top ten hold approximately 13%. The sequencing here drew on peripheral blood, taken on day 0 of AZD1222 vaccination. All receptors derive from an adult in good health.

The chain joins TRBV7-2 to TRBJ1-2; D is perhaps TRBD1 (5 bases). CDR3 length equals 14 residues. Trimming removed 3 bases from V and 2 bases from J, with 10 bases in between. Germline V gene data show CDR1 as SGHTA and CDR2 as FQGNSA. The CDR3 DNA reads as TGTGCCAGCAGCTTGCTGGGGGTGAACTATGGCTACACCTTC. The encoded protein is CASSLLGVNYGYTF.

The J gene is TRBJ1-1, the V gene TRBV7-9; 8 bases agree with TRBD1. V lost 6 bases to trimming and J lost 5 bases; unmatched junction nucleotides: 5. Germline V CDR1 and CDR2: SEHNR, FQNEAQ (reference sequence). This CDR3 has 13 amino acids. CDR3 residues: CASSTRQGTEAFF. The CDR3 nucleotides read TGTGCCAGCAGTACCCGACAGGGGACTGAAGCTTTCTTT.

This chain links TRBV5-4 with TRBJ2-7; the match to TRBD1 covers 10 bases. The germline V gene encodes CDR1 SGHNT and CDR2 YYREEE (reference sequence). The CDR3 is 16 amino acids. V shed 4 bases, J shed 1 base, and the junction held 8 bases outside the gene matches. The CDR3 reads CASSTSTGGSSYEQYF. CDR3 DNA: TGTGCCAGCAGCACCTCGACAGGGGGCTCTTCCTACGAGCAGTACTTC.

The CDR3 loop is CASSLSALKGQFF. DNA for the CDR3: TGCGCCAGCAGCTTGTCGGCTCTAAAAGGGCAGTTCTTC. The J gene is TRBJ2-1, the V gene TRBV5-1; unclear D gene. The length of the CDR3 is 13 residues. The V and J ends lost 1 base and 12 bases respectively, with 14 bases between them. The germline V gene has CDR1 SGHRS and CDR2 YFSETQ. The full variable domain, its missing parts supplied by reference TRBV5-1 and TRBJ2-1, is KAGVTQTPRYLIKTRGQQVTLSCSPISGHRSVSWYQQTPGQGLQFLFEYFSETQRNKGNFPGRFSGRQFSNSRSEMNVSTLELGDSALYLCASSLSALKGQFFGPGTRLTVL.

This clone appeared once. The chain is built from TRBV4-3 and TRBJ1-2; D call uncertain. The CDR3 covers 17 residues. Germline V gene data show CDR1 as LGHNA and CDR2 as YSLEER. V lost 6 bases to trimming and J lost 5 bases, with 25 bases between them. CDR3 coding DNA: TGCGCCAGCAGTCGCAAATTGGCAGACCCAACCCTATATGGCTACACCTTC. Translated: CASSRKLADPTLYGYTF.

This chain uses TRBV29-1 with TRBJ2-7; weak D call: TRBD1 (6 bases). The CDR3 consists of 11 residues. Germline lookup yields CDR1 SQVTM and CDR2 ANQGSEA. Trimming took 6 bases from V and 3 from J, leaving 9 bases between them. This CDR3 is CSVGQNYEQYF. The CDR3, as DNA: TGCAGCGTCGGACAGAACTACGAGCAGTACTTC.

The chain links TRBV6-5 to TRBJ2-3; 9 bases line up with TRBD2. The length of the CDR3 is 16 residues. The germline V gene has CDR1 MNHEY and CDR2 SVGAGI. The V gene end was trimmed by 4 bases and the J gene end by 8 bases; junction bases not matched to a gene: 13. CDR3 residues: CASSSRPGTSTATQYF. The CDR3 nucleotides read TGTGCCAGCAGTTCCCGACCCGGGACTAGCACGGCTACGCAGTATTTT.

The V call is TRBV9, the J call TRBJ1-1; D is ambiguous. Germline values: CDR1 SGDLS, CDR2 YYNGEE. The CDR3 length is 13 residues. The V end was cut by 2 bases, the J end by 0 bases, with 5 bases between. CDR3 sequence reads: CASSVGMNTEAFF. The CDR3 coding sequence is TGTGCCAGCAGCGTGGGTATGAACACTGAAGCTTTCTTT.

V usage is TRBV6-1 and J usage is TRBJ2-3; no clear D. Trimming pared 3 bases from V and 1 base from J, leaving 8 bases between. The CDR3 runs 14 residues. Germline CDR1 reads MNHNS; CDR2 reads SASEGT. The CDR3 reads CASSDYQGTDTQYF. The CDR3 DNA sequence: TGTGCCAGCAGTGATTACCAGGGCACAGATACGCAGTATTTT.

This clone was counted once. Written as DNA, the CDR3 is TGTGCCAGCAGTCTCGTAAACGGGGAGACAGATACGCAGTATTTT. Amino acid sequence: CASSLVNGETDTQYF. The chain combines TRBV11-1 with TRBJ2-3, with a possible D match to TRBD2 (5 bases). This CDR3 contains 15 residues. CDR1 SGHAT and CDR2 FQDESV come from the germline V gene (reference sequence). V was cut by 6 bases and J by 3 bases, with 16 bases left in between.

Points on this clone: A read error may produce the germline difference seen at one junction end. The chain joins TRBV7-7 to TRBJ2-2; TRBD1 matches 8 bases. CDR1 and CDR2 (germline): SSHAT, FNYEAQ (reference sequence). This CDR3 is 15 amino acids long. CDR3 in DNA: TGTGCTAGCAGCTCCAGCCGACAGGGGCCCGGGGAGCTGTTTTTT. Amino acids: CASSSSRQGPGELFF. The full variable domain, completed using reference TRBV7-7 and TRBJ2-2, is GAGVSQSPRYKVTKRGQDVTLRCDPISSHATLYWYQQALGQGPEFLTYFNYEAQPDKSGLPSDRFSAERPEGSISTLTIQRTEQRDSAMYRCASSSSRQGPGELFFGEGSRLTVL.

The V and J genes are TRBV6-6 and TRBJ1-6; possibly TRBD1 for D (5 bases). Trimming took off 8 bases at V and 7 bases at J, with 15 bases between the two ends. CDR3 size: 14 residues. The V gene's germline CDR1 is MNHNY and CDR2 SVGAGI (reference sequence). CDR3 nucleotide sequence: TGTGCCAGCCTGACGGCAGGGTGGAATTCACCCCTCCACTTT. It yields the protein CASLTAGWNSPLHF.

CDR3 region: CASGDRAFTNSPLHF. DNA of the CDR3: TGTGCCAGTGGAGATCGAGCCTTTACAAATTCACCCCTCCACTTT. J is TRBJ1-6 and V is TRBV9, with D hard to call. Trimming stripped 8 bases from V and 7 bases from J, with 19 bases between. The CDR3 contains 15 residues. CDR1 and CDR2 from the germline V gene are SGDLS and YYNGEE. Full variable domain (rest looked up from reference TRBV9 and TRBJ1-6): DSGVTQTPKHLITATGQRVTLRCSPRSGDLSVYWYQQSLDQGLQFLIQYYNGEERAKGNILERFSAQQFPDLHSELNLSSLELGDSALYFCASGDRAFTNSPLHFGNGTRLTVT.

The chain is built from TRBV3-1 (or the pseudogene TRBV3-2) and TRBJ1-6; D gene unclear. Trimming took off 2 bases at V and 0 bases at J, with 23 bases between the two ends. CDR1 LGHDT and CDR2 YNNKEL come from the germline V gene (reference sequence). The CDR3 covers 21 residues. The CDR3 sequence: CASSQFSGGPHGGSYNSPLHF. As DNA, the CDR3 is TGTGCCAGCAGCCAATTCAGTGGAGGGCCCCACGGCGGCTCCTATAATTCACCCCTCCACTTT.

This chain links TRBV7-3 with TRBJ2-1; TRBD1 agrees at 9 bases. Trimming at V came to 4 bases and at J to 10 bases, leaving 5 bases not matched to a gene. Germline assignment: CDR1 SGHTA and CDR2 FQGTGA. The CDR3 contains 13 residues. The CDR3 bases are TGTGCCAGCAGCTCGGGACAGGGAAGGGAGCAGTTCTTC. It translates to CASSSGQGREQFF.

The gene calls are TRBV7-2 and TRBJ1-5; D unclear. Trimming stripped 1 base from V and 2 bases from J, with 9 bases between. The germline gives CDR1 SGHTA, CDR2 FQGNSA. CDR3 length: 15 residues. CDR3: CASSLVLGGNQPQHF. The CDR3 bases are TGTGCCAGCAGCTTAGTTCTCGGGGGCAATCAGCCCCAGCATTTT.

This clone is termed medium-sized. The rearrangement uses TRBV4-1 and TRBJ1-5; 9 nucleotides match TRBD1. CDR1 is MGHRA and CDR2 is YSYEKL in the germline V gene. This CDR3 region has 15 residues. The J segment lost 3 bases and the V segment lost 5 bases, leaving 5 bases of the junction unmatched. In DNA form, the CDR3 reads TGCGCCAGCAGCGTCGACAGGGGGATCAATCAGCCCCAGCATTTT. It encodes CASSVDRGINQPQHF.

This sequence joins TRBV7-8 and TRBJ2-7; no clear D gene. Germline V lookup: CDR1 SGHVS, CDR2 FQNEAQ. The CDR3 length is 15 residues. V gave up 0 bases and J gave up 6 bases, with 15 bases separating them. CDR3 sequence: CASSLAPRSLLEQYF. CDR3 nucleotides: TGTGCCAGCAGCTTAGCGCCGAGGAGCCTCCTCGAGCAGTACTTC.

The rearrangement links TRBV9 to TRBJ1-4; D may be TRBD1 (5 bases). There are 16 residues in the CDR3. V lost 0 bases, J lost 2 bases, and 11 bases lay in between. Germline assignment: CDR1 SGDLS and CDR2 YYNGEE. The CDR3 region has the DNA TGTGCCAGCAGCGTAGGTGGGGCGGATACTAATGAAAAACTGTTTTTT. Translation: CASSVGGADTNEKLFF.

V and J are TRBV7-2 and TRBJ1-5, with D maybe TRBD1 (5 bases). Trimming pared 6 bases from V and 2 bases from J, leaving 17 bases between. CDR3 length: 16 amino acids. From germline, CDR1 is SGHTA and CDR2 FQGNSA. The CDR3 bases are TGTGCCAGCAGGGCTCCCGGGGCGGGGCGCAATCAGCCCCAGCATTTT. Protein sequence: CASRAPGAGRNQPQHF.

This clone was seen once. This CDR3 reads CASSQGPNEQFF. CDR3 sequence (DNA): TGTGCCAGCAGCCAAGGACCCAATGAGCAGTTCTTC. This chain links TRBV3-1 (or the pseudogene TRBV3-2) with TRBJ2-1; D unresolved. The CDR3 length is 12 residues. CDR1 is LGHDT, CDR2 YNNKEL, per germline (reference sequence). Trimming stripped 1 base from V and 6 bases from J, with 4 bases between.

This clone showed up just once. The chain's CDR3 is CASSLRRETQYF. As DNA, the CDR3 is TGTGCCAGCAGCTTAAGACGCGAGACCCAGTACTTC. This chain joins TRBV7-6 and TRBJ2-5; D gene unclear. With 2 bases removed from V and 5 bases from J, the gap between germline ends came to 6 bases. CDR3 length: 12 residues. The V gene's germline CDR1 is SGHVS and CDR2 FNYEAQ. The entire variable domain, with the rest obtained from reference TRBV7-6 and TRBJ2-5, is as follows: GAGVSQSPRYKVTKRGQDVALRCDPISGHVSLYWYRQALGQGPEFLTYFNYEAQQDKSGLPNDRFSAERPEGSISTLTIQRTEQRDSAMYRCASSLRRETQYFGPGTRLLVL.

This chain links TRBV9 with TRBJ2-3; D is uncertain. Trimming cost V 2 bases and J 2 bases, with 6 bases left between them. In germline, CDR1 is SGDLS, CDR2 YYNGEE. The length of the CDR3 is 13 residues. For the CDR3, the DNA is TGTGCCAGCAGCGTGGCTGACACAGATACGCAGTATTTT. Translating it yields CASSVADTDTQYF.

The V gene is TRBV19, the J gene TRBJ1-1; D is unresolved. Trimming removed 7 bases from V and 5 bases from J, with 8 bases in between. The CDR3 covers 11 residues. CDR1 is LNHDA, CDR2 SQIVND, per germline (reference sequence). CDR3 residues: CASIDFTEAFF. CDR3 nucleotide sequence: TGTGCCAGTATCGACTTTACTGAAGCTTTCTTT. Full variable domain (rest looked up from reference TRBV19 and TRBJ1-1): DGGITQSPKYLFRKEGQNVTLSCEQNLNHDAMYWYRQDPGQGLRLIYYSQIVNDFQKGDIAEGYSVSREKKESFPLTVTSAQKNPTAFYLCASIDFTEAFFGQGTRLTVV.

This chain links TRBV2 with TRBJ2-6; no definite D call. This CDR3 is built from 13 residues. V was pared by 10 bases and J by 1 base, with 8 bases between. CDR1 is SNHLY and CDR2 is FYNNEI in the germline V gene. CDR3 sequence reads: CATPESGANVLTF. The CDR3 DNA reads TGTGCCACTCCGGAATCTGGGGCCAACGTCCTGACTTTC. Full variable domain (outside the CDR3, taken from reference TRBV2 and TRBJ2-6): EPEVTQTPSHQVTQMGQEVILRCVPISNHLYFYWYRQILGQKVEFLVSFYNNEISEKSEIFDDQFSVERPDGSNFTLKIRSTKLEDSAMYFCATPESGANVLTFGAGSRLTVL.

The chain has TRBV6-2 or TRBV6-3 and TRBJ1-3; no firm D call. This CDR3 is 12 amino acids long. CDR1 is MNHEY and CDR2 is SVGEGT in the germline V gene. The V end was cut by 4 bases, the J end by 11 bases, with 12 bases between. The CDR3 nucleotides read TGTGCCAGCAGTTCGCTCGGCGGGTCCATATATTTT. Its protein is CASSSLGGSIYF.

The rearrangement uses TRBV5-5 and TRBJ2-3, with 7 bases identical to TRBD1. Germline lookup yields CDR1 SGHKS and CDR2 YYEKEE (reference sequence). The CDR3 consists of 16 residues. Trimming removed 0 bases from V and 0 bases from J; junction bases left unmatched: 4. For the CDR3, the DNA is TGTGCCAGCAGCTTGGATGGGACAGCCAGCACAGATACGCAGTATTTT. Protein: CASSLDGTASTDTQYF.

The chain employs TRBV30 and TRBJ2-3; TRBD1 might be the D (6 bases). The germline V gene encodes CDR1 GTSNPN and CDR2 SVGIG (reference sequence). The CDR3 sequence is 14 residues long. The germline V and J ends were trimmed by 5 bases and 0 bases, with 12 bases remaining between them. The CDR3 spells CAWGRTASTDTQYF. The CDR3, as DNA: TGTGCCTGGGGGCGGACAGCTAGCACAGATACGCAGTATTTT.

The chain recombines TRBV6-4 with TRBJ1-4; tentative D call: TRBD1 (6 bases). Germline V CDR1 and CDR2: MRHNA, SNTAGT. There are 16 residues in the CDR3. V dropped 6 bases and J dropped 4 bases, with 18 bases sitting between them. The CDR3 DNA follows: TGTGCCAGCAGCTTACAGGGAAACGGGCTTAATGAAAAACTGTTTTTT. Translation gives CASSLQGNGLNEKLFF.

The chain couples TRBV27 to TRBJ1-5; TRBD1 matches 8 bases. Germline V gene sequence: CDR1 MNHEY, CDR2 SMNVEV (reference sequence). V shed 5 bases and J 11 bases; nucleotides not matched to a gene: 14. The CDR3 covers 15 residues. The CDR3 DNA is TGTGCCAGCAGTCAACAATTAACGGGACAGGCGACCCAGCATTTT. This translates into CASSQQLTGQATQHF.

The rearrangement uses TRBV4-3 and TRBJ1-2; 7 bases map to TRBD1. CDR3 length: 14 amino acids. The trim removed 1 base at V and 8 bases at J, leaving 7 bases unmatched. CDR1 and CDR2 (germline): LGHNA, YSLEER. DNA of the CDR3: TGCGCCAGCAGCCAAGGCAGACAGGGAGCGGGCTACACCTTC. Amino acids: CASSQGRQGAGYTF.